Shown below are 24 T cell receptor beta chains from a single sample sequenced in a study of cytomegalovirus exposure and HLA in healthy donors. PCR was performed using 60 Vbeta and 13 Jbeta primers. Sequencing used immunoSEQ multiplex PCR; TCRdb keeps in-frame clones, though not all of them. Among more than 150,000 clones listed, about 77% were seen once. The sequencing input was PBMCs. These receptors all stem from a woman in her thirties in good health and CMV-seropositive.

The J gene is TRBJ1-1, the V gene TRBV27, with 7 bases that match TRBD1. In germline, CDR1 is MNHEY, CDR2 SMNVEV (reference sequence). V was clipped by 4 bases and J by 2 bases; unmatched bases: 22. CDR3 length: 20 residues. The CDR3 region is CASSSYGVWGQSTYNTEAFF. DNA of the CDR3: TGTGCCAGCAGTTCCTATGGGGTGTGGGGACAGTCAACCTATAACACTGAAGCTTTCTTT.

V usage is TRBV6-1 and J usage is TRBJ1-5, with a possible D match to TRBD1 (6 bases). Germline V CDR1 and CDR2: MNHNS, SASEGT. V gave up 4 bases and J gave up 2 bases, with 15 bases separating them. The CDR3 runs 16 residues. The CDR3 bases are TGTGCCAGCAGTGGAAGACAGGTTTCTGGCAATCAGCCCCAGCATTTT. Residues: CASSGRQVSGNQPQHF.

The genes are TRBV5-4 and TRBJ2-3, with D perhaps matching TRBD1 (5 bases). The CDR3 runs 13 residues. Deletions cut 1 base from V and 4 bases from J, with 7 bases between. CDR1 is SGHNT, CDR2 YYREEE, per germline (reference sequence). CDR3 sequence reads: CASSLRGPDTQYF. CDR3 nucleotide sequence: TGTGCCAGCAGCTTGAGGGGCCCAGATACGCAGTATTTT. The variable domain in full, with the rest retrieved from reference TRBV5-4 and TRBJ2-3, is ETGVTQSPTHLIKTRGQQVTLRCSSQSGHNTVSWYQQALGQGPQFIFQYYREEENGRGNFPPRFSGLQFPNYSSELNVNALELDDSALYLCASSLRGPDTQYFGPGTRLTVL.

The rearrangement uses TRBV5-1 and TRBJ1-1, with unresolved D. The V and J ends lost 2 bases and 6 bases respectively, with 11 bases between them. The germline gives CDR1 SGHRS, CDR2 YFSETQ. This CDR3 spans 13 amino acids. The CDR3 spells CASSFEGVSEAFF. DNA of the CDR3: TGCGCCAGCAGCTTCGAGGGCGTCTCTGAAGCTTTCTTT.

V gene TRBV5-4 combines with J gene TRBJ2-1, with D tentatively TRBD1 (6 bases). Germline CDR1 is SGHNT and CDR2 is YYREEE (reference sequence). The ends were cut back, 6 bases at V and 7 bases at J, with 26 bases in the middle. The CDR3 is made up of 17 amino acids. The CDR3 bases are TGTGCCAGCAACGAAGGGGGACCCGCACCCATGGCAAATGAGCAGTTCTTC. Its protein product is CASNEGGPAPMANEQFF.

The V gene is TRBV20-1, the J gene TRBJ1-2; D unclear. Germline V lookup: CDR1 DFQATT, CDR2 SNEGSKA (reference sequence). There are 11 residues in the CDR3. The germline V and J ends were trimmed by 2 bases and 8 bases, with 9 bases remaining between them. CDR3: CSARPRVGYTF. Written as DNA, the CDR3 is TGCAGTGCTAGACCCCGAGTCGGCTACACCTTC.

V is TRBV4-2 and J is TRBJ2-4; 7 bases are shared with TRBD2. Germline V lookup: CDR1 LGHNA, CDR2 YNFKEQ. The CDR3 runs to 16 residues. V trimming: 0 bases; J trimming: 0 bases; junction bases outside the gene matches: 2. The CDR3 bases are TGTGCCAGCAGCCAAGATGCGGGGGTAGCCAAAAACATTCAGTACTTC. Its protein is CASSQDAGVAKNIQYF.

The genes are TRBV4-2 and TRBJ2-5, with unresolved D. Judging by the DNA end, TRBJ2-7 fits better; the J call may be wrong. Germline CDR1 reads LGHNA; CDR2 reads YNFKEQ. CDR3 size: 16 residues. DNA of the CDR3: TGTGCCAGCAGCGACGACATGGCGAACCCTACCTACGAGCAGTACTTC. Its translation is CASSDDMANPTYEQYF.

The chain joins TRBV6-6 to TRBJ1-6, with TRBD1 identical over 9 bases. After removal of 2 bases from V and 9 bases from J, the junction contained 5 bases not matched to a gene. CDR3 size: 15 residues. Per germline, CDR1 MNHNY and CDR2 SVGAGI (reference sequence). The CDR3 coding sequence is TGTGCCAGCAGTTACCTCCGGGACAGGGCTTCACCCCTCCACTTT. The encoded protein is CASSYLRDRASPLHF.

This clone has a handful of counts. V usage is TRBV7-6 and J usage is TRBJ2-2, with D maybe TRBD1 (6 bases). The CDR3 is 15 residues long. Trimming removed 5 bases at V and 1 base at J, with 11 bases between. CDR1 is SGHVS and CDR2 is FNYEAQ in the germline V gene. In DNA form, the CDR3 reads TGTGCCAGCAGCGTCAGGGGTCTGAACACCGGGGAGCTGTTTTTT. Residues: CASSVRGLNTGELFF.

Worth noting for this clone: One junction end disagrees with the germline gene, perhaps due to a read error. V usage is TRBV29-1 and J usage is TRBJ2-1, with D possibly TRBD2 on 7 matching bases. Germline CDR1 and CDR2: SQVTM and ANQGSEA. The CDR3 is made up of 19 amino acids. As DNA, the CDR3 is TGCAGCGTCGAGGGGGGCGCGGGAGTCCCGGGATTAGCCTATAATGAGCAGTTCTTC. It yields the protein CSVEGGAGVPGLAYNEQFF.

The chain's CDR3 is CASRKGSGANVLTF. Here the CDR3 DNA reads TGTGCCAGCCGAAAGGGGTCTGGGGCCAACGTCCTGACTTTC. The chain couples TRBV27 to TRBJ2-6; maybe TRBD1 (5 bases). The CDR3 sequence is 14 residues long. Deletions cut 8 bases from V and 1 base from J, with 9 bases between. Per the germline V gene, CDR1 is MNHEY and CDR2 is SMNVEV (reference sequence).

The chain links TRBV19 to TRBJ1-2; D is possibly TRBD1 (5 bases). Looked up from germline, CDR1 is LNHDA and CDR2 is SQIVND (reference sequence). The CDR3 has 13 amino acids. V was clipped by 5 bases and J by 3 bases, with 10 bases between them. Written as DNA, the CDR3 is TGTGCCAGTAGTCCCCGACAGTACTATGGCTACACCTTC. Encoded protein: CASSPRQYYGYTF.

The CDR3 loop is CASSSQDSEARGRKLFF. CDR3 DNA: TGTGCCAGCAGTTCTCAGGACAGCGAGGCAAGGGGGCGAAAACTGTTTTTT. The chain couples TRBV28 to TRBJ1-4; 7 nucleotides match TRBD1. CDR1 MDHEN and CDR2 SYDVKM come from the germline V gene. Trimming took 4 bases from V and 10 from J; bases not matched to a gene: 18. There are 17 residues in the CDR3.

This rearrangement joins TRBV5-1 to TRBJ2-1, with D perhaps matching TRBD2 (6 bases). Germline V lookup: CDR1 SGHRS, CDR2 YFSETQ. Between the trimmed V and J ends, which lost 2 bases and 5 bases, there was a span of 17 bases. The CDR3 is 16 residues long. This CDR3 reads CASSLKSLAANNEQFF. As DNA, the CDR3 is TGCGCCAGCAGCTTAAAGAGTTTAGCGGCGAACAATGAGCAGTTCTTC. Full variable domain (missing parts from reference TRBV5-1 and TRBJ2-1): KAGVTQTPRYLIKTRGQQVTLSCSPISGHRSVSWYQQTPGQGLQFLFEYFSETQRNKGNFPGRFSGRQFSNSRSEMNVSTLELGDSALYLCASSLKSLAANNEQFFGPGTRLTVL.

The genes are TRBV27 and TRBJ2-3; 8 nucleotides match TRBD2. CDR3 length: 14 amino acids. Germline values: CDR1 MNHEY, CDR2 SMNVEV (reference sequence). The V gene end was trimmed by 5 bases and the J gene end by 6 bases; junction bases not matched to a gene: 7. DNA of the CDR3: TGTGCCAGCAGTCTCGGACTAGCCATGGATACGCAGTATTTT. It specifies CASSLGLAMDTQYF.

The rearrangement links TRBV6-5 to TRBJ2-7; D is possibly TRBD2 (6 bases). The V end was cut by 4 bases, the J end by 6 bases, with 16 bases between. Germline lookup yields CDR1 MNHEY and CDR2 SVGAGI. There are 14 residues in the CDR3. This CDR3 reads CASSCLTRECEQYF. CDR3 bases: TGTGCCAGCAGTTGTCTAACTCGGGAGTGCGAGCAGTACTTC.

In its sample, this clone was seen a few times. The chain combines TRBV4-3 with TRBJ2-7; D possibly corresponds to TRBD2 (6 bases). The CDR3 has 15 amino acids. V lost 4 bases, J lost 1 base, and 14 bases lay in between. Germline CDR1 and CDR2: LGHNA and YSLEER. This chain's CDR3 is CASSPEQGGSYEQYF. DNA for the CDR3: TGCGCCAGCAGCCCAGAGCAGGGAGGTTCCTACGAGCAGTACTTC.

The chain combines TRBV18 with TRBJ1-1; D ambiguous. V lost 5 bases, J lost 1 base, and 8 bases lay in between. In germline, CDR1 is KGHSH, CDR2 LQKENI. CDR3 length: 13 amino acids. The DNA for the CDR3 is TGTGCCAGCTCAGAGGGCAAGAACACTGAAGCTTTCTTT. Protein sequence: CASSEGKNTEAFF.

Note on this clone: The junction departs from germline at one end; a sequencing error may be responsible. The V call is TRBV5-1, the J call TRBJ1-2; no clear D gene. The CDR3 contains 14 residues. Germline-derived CDR1 and CDR2 are SGHRS and YFSETQ. This CDR3 reads CASSLGLVDYGYPF. The DNA for the CDR3 is TGCGCCAGCAGCTTGGGGCTGGTCGACTATGGCTACCCCTTC. Full variable domain (remainder filled in from reference TRBV5-1 and TRBJ1-2): KAGVTQTPRYLIKTRGQQVTLSCSPISGHRSVSWYQQTPGQGLQFLFEYFSETQRNKGNFPGRFSGRQFSNSRSEMNVSTLELGDSALYLCASSLGLVDYGYPFGSGTRLTVV.

The genes are TRBV6-6 and TRBJ2-7, with 11 bases fitting TRBD2. This CDR3 is 14 amino acids long. The J segment lost 3 bases and the V segment lost 5 bases, leaving 3 bases of the junction unmatched. From germline, CDR1 is MNHNY and CDR2 SVGAGI (reference sequence). The CDR3 loop reads CASSRGTSGYEQYF. The CDR3 bases are TGTGCCAGCAGTAGGGGGACTAGCGGCTACGAGCAGTACTTC.

CDR3 residues: CASTPGGPHEQFF. The CDR3 coding sequence is TGTGCCAGCACCCCGGGAGGGCCTCATGAGCAGTTCTTC. The V and J genes are TRBV27 and TRBJ2-1; 8 nucleotides match TRBD2. V was pared by 7 bases and J by 8 bases, with 7 bases of the junction left unmatched. The germline gives CDR1 MNHEY, CDR2 SMNVEV (reference sequence). This CDR3 contains 13 residues.

In this sample, this clone turned up a few times. The rearrangement links TRBV4-3 to TRBJ2-1; D gene unclear. Per germline, CDR1 LGHNA and CDR2 YSLEER. The CDR3 length is 14 residues. The V end lost 4 bases, the J end lost 0 bases, and 7 bases lay between the germline ends. CDR3 sequence: CASSRSSSYNEQFF. In DNA, the CDR3 is TGCGCCAGCAGCCGTTCCAGCTCCTACAATGAGCAGTTCTTC.

This clone has just a few counts. This chain uses TRBV9 with TRBJ1-1; 7 nucleotides agree with TRBD1. The V segment lost 3 bases and the J segment 6 bases; nucleotides outside the gene matches: 2. Germline V lookup: CDR1 SGDLS, CDR2 YYNGEE. The length of the CDR3 is 12 residues. The CDR3 bases are TGTGCCAGCAGCGGGACAGGTCCTGAAGCTTTCTTT. It specifies CASSGTGPEAFF.